Below, 6 T cell receptor beta chains from the same sample are listed, as sequenced in a study of shared clonotypes between healthy human individuals. Naive CD8 cells, CD45RO-negative and positively selected for CCR7, excluded terminally differentiated effector memory CD45RA+ cells. Assay: immunoSEQ multiplex PCR; the TCRdb copy retains only in-frame clones and omits some. The sample consists of 1.5 million to 2.5 million clones, approximately 94% of them appearing once. Sequenced sample: naive CD8+ T cells sorted from blood. These receptors were taken from a man between 18 and 35 years old in good health.

The rearrangement joins TRBV7-9 to TRBJ2-7, with 11 positions matching TRBD1. CDR3 size: 15 residues. Germline CDR1 is SEHNR and CDR2 is FQNEAQ (reference sequence). The junction had 5 bases not matched to a gene; V was cut back by 4 bases and J by 3 bases. The chain's CDR3 is CASSSGQGAIYEQYF. Written as DNA, the CDR3 is TGTGCCAGCAGCTCCGGACAGGGGGCAATCTACGAGCAGTACTTC.

This clone was counted a single time. V and J are TRBV27 and TRBJ2-7; 8 nucleotides agree with TRBD2. Germline V CDR1 and CDR2: MNHEY, SMNVEV (reference sequence). With 3 bases clipped from V and 5 bases from J, the junction kept 9 bases outside the gene matches. There are 15 residues in the CDR3. In DNA, the CDR3 is TGTGCCAGCAGTTTGATCGGGGGGGGTAGGAACGAGCAGTACTTC. Translated: CASSLIGGGRNEQYF.

J is TRBJ1-5 and V is TRBV9; no firm D call. This CDR3 region has 15 residues. The ends were cut back, 3 bases at V and 1 base at J, with 11 bases in the middle. Germline loops: CDR1 SGDLS, CDR2 YYNGEE. CDR3 DNA: TGTGCCAGCAGCGAAGGAGCCGGGAGCAATCAGCCCCAGCATTTT. Translating gives CASSEGAGSNQPQHF.

The rearrangement uses TRBV7-4 and TRBJ2-1, with unresolved D. Germline CDR1 and CDR2: SGHVT and SQSDAQ. V was pared by 1 base and J by 8 bases, with 9 bases between. CDR3 length: 13 residues. The CDR3 sequence: CASSLELGDEQFF. CDR3 DNA sequence: TGTGCCAGCAGCTTAGAGTTAGGCGATGAGCAGTTCTTC.

The chain carries TRBV27 and TRBJ1-1, with D possibly being TRBD1 (5 bases). Trimming pared 2 bases from V and 4 bases from J, leaving 11 bases between. Germline CDR1 MNHEY, CDR2 SMNVEV (reference sequence). This CDR3 is built from 14 residues. CDR3 coding DNA: TGTGCCAGCAGTTTAAGGGGCCCGGGCACTGAAGCTTTCTTT. This translates into CASSLRGPGTEAFF.

V gene TRBV4-3 combines with J gene TRBJ2-7, with D maybe TRBD2 (5 bases). V shed 4 bases and J shed 7 bases, with 20 bases lying between them. Germline V gene data show CDR1 as LGHNA and CDR2 as YSLEER. The CDR3 runs to 15 residues. The CDR3 sequence is CASSRLLVNSQEQYF. The CDR3 DNA sequence: TGCGCCAGCAGCCGCCTACTAGTCAATTCGCAGGAGCAGTACTTC.